The clone carrying this T cell receptor (beta chain) was detected a few times. Amplified regions were TCR beta CDR3 sequences from RNA transcripts. The HTBI set primed first-round TCR CDR3 RT-PCR. TCRdb re-called the multiplex PCR reads through MiXCR, storing one row per CDR3 protein. The sample yields more than 500,000 distinct CDR3 sequences, about 15% seen once. There are 18 residues in the CDR3. V shed 4 bases and J 3 bases; nucleotides not matched to a gene: 14. This entry is derived from a study of T cells in Graves' hyperthyroidism and ophthalmopathy. Study background: At the time of initial diagnosis and before any treatment, peripheral blood was collected.

Orbital computed tomography and thyroid ultrasound, together with serum TRAb and thyroxine and clinical symptoms, were used for diagnoses. The sequence derives from a woman between 25 and 40 years old with Graves' ophthalmopathy. V usage is TRBV12-3 or TRBV12-4 and J usage is TRBJ2-3; 9 bases are a match to TRBD2. The source material was blood. The CDR3 DNA reads as TGTGCCAGCAGTTCTAACCTCGGACTAGCGCAGAGTACAGATACGCAGTATTTT. Translated, it gives CASSSNLGLAQSTDTQYF.